This TCR beta chain was identified in a study of blood T cell repertoires in COVID-19. In Seattle, patients joined the study during active infection and were tracked longitudinally. Here immunoSEQ multiplex PCR was the method, and the copy in TCRdb shows in-frame clones only, minus some. The sample holds about 68,000 clones, about 90% seen once. The source of this sequence is a woman aged 50 to 65 with COVID-19, enrolled during active disease. The sequencing sample was made of peripheral blood.

CDR3 nucleotides: TGTGCCTGGAGTGTACTAGCGGGAGGCCGGGTGGAGACCCAGTACTTC. As protein: CAWSVLAGGRVETQYF. The chain employs TRBV30 and TRBJ2-5; 12 positions match TRBD2. Trimming took 0 bases from V and 5 from J; bases not matched to a gene: 7. This CDR3 spans 16 amino acids. Germline-derived CDR1 and CDR2 are GTSNPN and SVGIG (reference sequence). Full variable domain (outside the CDR3, taken from reference TRBV30 and TRBJ2-5): SQTIHQWPATLVQPVGSPLSLECTVEGTSNPNLYWYRQAAGRGLQLLFYSVGIGQISSEVPQNLSASRPQDRQFILSSKKLLLSDSGFYLCAWSVLAGGRVETQYFGPGTRLLVL.